One TCR beta chain is described in this entry. Its antigen remains unidentified. This CDR3 is 13 amino acids long. Trimming stripped 0 bases from V and 11 bases from J, with 11 bases between. CDR1 is MNHEY and CDR2 is SVGAGI in the germline V gene. These data are taken from a study of blood T cells in healthy people across ages. Overall study: About one barcoded beta molecule per two T cells was captured by template switching.

For the second PCR, which ran for roughly 6 to 11 cycles, a sample-barcoded 5' primer and a J-beta primer mix were used. Every cDNA molecule carried a tag from a template-switch adaptor bearing 12 random nucleotides. TCRdb reprocessed the 5' RACE reads with MiXCR, giving one entry per CDR3 protein. The sample lists about 1.8 million distinct CDR3 sequences, about 49% occurring once. Findings of the study overall: Roughly linear declines in TCR beta diversity per million T cells occurred with age. Diversity estimates drawn from one million T cells were deemed underestimates.

This receptor was identified in a woman in her 40s in good health. Sequenced: blood. The chain joins TRBV6-5 to TRBJ2-1; D not certain. The CDR3 region has the DNA TGTGCCAGCAGTTACTCGAGTGACACAAAGCAGTTCTTC. Translation gives CASSYSSDTKQFF.